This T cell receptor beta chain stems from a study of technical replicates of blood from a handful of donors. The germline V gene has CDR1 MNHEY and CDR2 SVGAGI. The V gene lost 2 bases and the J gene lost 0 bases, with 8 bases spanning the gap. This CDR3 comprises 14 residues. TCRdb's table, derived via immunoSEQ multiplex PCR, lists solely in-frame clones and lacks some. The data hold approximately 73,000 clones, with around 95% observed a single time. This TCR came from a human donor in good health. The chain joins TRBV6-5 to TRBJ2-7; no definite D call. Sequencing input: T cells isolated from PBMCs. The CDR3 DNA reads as TGTGCCAGCAGTTACGCGGTGAGCTCCTACGAGCAGTACTTC. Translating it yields CASSYAVSSYEQYF.